This T cell receptor beta chain was documented in a study of cytomegalovirus exposure and HLA in healthy donors. This clone was detected only a few times. The antigen is undetermined. With 3 bases removed from V and 3 bases from J, the gap between germline ends came to 5 bases. The V gene's germline CDR1 is ENHRY and CDR2 SYGVKD. The CDR3 runs 12 residues. The PCR had 60 Vbeta and 13 Jbeta primers. Some clones are missing from TCRdb's copy, which holds only in-frame ones; the method was immunoSEQ multiplex PCR. The sample lists approximately 190,000 clones, over 70% occurring once. Study findings and constraints: The authors confirmed in vitro that a few CMV-associated chains were specific for CMV antigens.

The sample was PBMCs. This TCR was recovered from a man in his fifties in good health and CMV-seronegative. This chain uses TRBV10-3 with TRBJ1-2; D gene uncertain. CDR3 DNA: TGTGCCATCAGTGATATCCACTATGGCTACACCTTC. Translating gives CAISDIHYGYTF.